This T cell receptor beta chain came from a study of lymphopenia after photon versus proton radiotherapy. Study-level findings and limits: Survival link was tested only in deceased patients; proton benefit remains a possibility. Photon-treated patients lost naive T cells and TCR diversity; proton-treated stayed stable. After lymphocyte nadir, photon-treated repertoires showed oligoclonal expansion, especially CD8+ Temra.

Germline values: CDR1 SGHNT, CDR2 YYREEE (reference sequence). The length of the CDR3 is 15 residues. Trimming took 4 bases from V and 0 from J, leaving 13 bases between them. Profiling relied on immunoSEQ multiplex PCR, and the TCRdb table lists in-frame clones only, not all of them. The sample holds tens of thousands of clones, about 87% seen once. As to this clone: Its antigen is still unknown.

This sequence was found in a woman in her sixties or seventies with pancreatic cancer. Here the sequenced sample was peripheral blood, taken from a patient treated with proton-based radiotherapy. The chain combines TRBV5-4 with TRBJ1-1, with no clear D. The CDR3 nucleotides read TGTGCCAGCAGCCGTGGTGGCCCCATGAACACTGAAGCTTTCTTT. It is translated as CASSRGGPMNTEAFF. The variable domain in full, completed from reference TRBV5-4 and TRBJ1-1, reads ETGVTQSPTHLIKTRGQQVTLRCSSQSGHNTVSWYQQALGQGPQFIFQYYREEENGRGNFPPRFSGLQFPNYSSELNVNALELDDSALYLCASSRGGPMNTEAFFGQGTRLTVV.